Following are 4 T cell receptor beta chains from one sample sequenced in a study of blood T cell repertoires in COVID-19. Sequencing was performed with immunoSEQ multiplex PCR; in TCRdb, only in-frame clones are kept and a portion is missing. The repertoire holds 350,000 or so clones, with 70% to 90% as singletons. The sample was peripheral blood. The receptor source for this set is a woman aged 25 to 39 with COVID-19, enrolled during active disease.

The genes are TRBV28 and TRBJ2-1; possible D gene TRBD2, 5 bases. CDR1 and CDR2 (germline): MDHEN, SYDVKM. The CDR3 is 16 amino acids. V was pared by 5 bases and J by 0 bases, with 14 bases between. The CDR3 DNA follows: TGTGCCAGCAGTCCCCGACTATCGAGCTCCTACAATGAGCAGTTCTTC. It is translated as CASSPRLSSSYNEQFF.

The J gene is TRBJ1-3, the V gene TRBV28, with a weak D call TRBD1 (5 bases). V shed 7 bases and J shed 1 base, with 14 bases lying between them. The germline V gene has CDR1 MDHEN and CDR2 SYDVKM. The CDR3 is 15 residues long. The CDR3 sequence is CASTRSGFSGNTIYF. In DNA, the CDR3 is TGTGCCAGCACCAGATCAGGGTTTTCTGGAAACACCATATATTTT.

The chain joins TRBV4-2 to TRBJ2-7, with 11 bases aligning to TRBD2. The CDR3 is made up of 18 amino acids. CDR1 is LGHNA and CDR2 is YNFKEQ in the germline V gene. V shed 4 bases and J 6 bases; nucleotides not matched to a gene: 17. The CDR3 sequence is CASSLGTSGPSASLEQYF. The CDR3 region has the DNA TGTGCCAGCAGCCTCGGGACTAGCGGACCTTCCGCTTCCCTCGAGCAGTACTTC.

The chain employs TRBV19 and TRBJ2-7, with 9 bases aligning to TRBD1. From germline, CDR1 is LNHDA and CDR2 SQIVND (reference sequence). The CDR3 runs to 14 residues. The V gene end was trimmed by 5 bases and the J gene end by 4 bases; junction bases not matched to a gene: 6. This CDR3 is CASSASGQGYEQYF. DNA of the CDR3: TGTGCCAGTAGTGCCTCGGGACAGGGATACGAGCAGTACTTC. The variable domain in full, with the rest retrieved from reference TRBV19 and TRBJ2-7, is DGGITQSPKYLFRKEGQNVTLSCEQNLNHDAMYWYRQDPGQGLRLIYYSQIVNDFQKGDIAEGYSVSREKKESFPLTVTSAQKNPTAFYLCASSASGQGYEQYFGPGTRLTVT.